The clone carrying this T cell receptor (beta chain) was counted at least ten times. Its antigen is undetermined. The data stem from a study of CD8 T cells in ankylosing spondylitis. The study, taken as a whole, reports: In ankylosing spondylitis blood, a motif of roughly 8 highly homologous TCR beta variants appeared characteristic. Previous work reported some of these motif variants in the synovial fluid and blood of reactive arthritis. Significant enrichment of disease-linked clones was reported in matched ankylosing spondylitis synovial fluid.

V gave up 1 base and J gave up 5 bases; unmatched junction bases: 10. Germline CDR1 reads LNHDA; CDR2 reads SQIVND (reference sequence). The CDR3 sequence is 16 residues long. Generation of TCR beta libraries employed quantitative 5'-RACE incorporating molecular barcodes. TCRdb passed the 5' RACE reads through MiXCR, listing each CDR3 protein once. Of 85,000 to 100,000 distinct CDR3 sequences in the sample, about 9.1% were seen once. The TCR sequence derives from a male donor with ankylosing spondylitis or in good health (not recorded which). The genes are TRBV19 and TRBJ1-1; 7 nucleotides agree with TRBD1. The sequencing input was blood, either unsorted or a sorted T cell fraction (not recorded which). The CDR3 sequence is CASSIGGHRGRTEAFF. In DNA, the CDR3 is TGTGCCAGTAGTATAGGCGGCCACAGGGGAAGGACTGAAGCTTTCTTT. Drawing the rest from reference TRBV19 and TRBJ1-1, the complete variable domain is DGGITQSPKYLFRKEGQNVTLSCEQNLNHDAMYWYRQDPGQGLRLIYYSQIVNDFQKGDIAEGYSVSREKKESFPLTVTSAQKNPTAFYLCASSIGGHRGRTEAFFGQGTRLTVV.